This record concerns one T cell receptor beta chain sequence. Its recognized antigen is unknown. The sequencer was a NextSeq 550. The Human TCR Profiling Kit (MiLaboratory) was used to make UMI-labeled 5' RACE TRB cDNA libraries. cDNA synthesis used the entire amount of extracted RNA, and PCR amplification then used the entire amount of cDNA produced. Libraries were prepared in parallel using an identical number of PCR cycles. The published analysis was carried out like this. With a requirement of at least two reads per UMI, MIGEC and MiXCR extracted about 50,000 +/- 10,000 unique UMI-labeled TRB cDNA molecules per library. An average of roughly 40,000 +/- 10,000 functional in-frame TRB CDR3 nucleotide clonotypes without stop codons was found per library. Diversity metrics, including normalized Shannon-Wiener and Chao1, were computed in VDJtools after downsampling to 5000 UMI-labeled TRB molecules per sample. VDJtools was used to calculate clonotype-size-weighted physicochemical properties of the central five CDR3 residues, namely interaction energy, strength, volume and Kidera factor 4. TCRdb reprocessed the reads and lists each CDR3 protein sequence as a single entry, with no DNA. What appears here as the V and J calls and clone size reflects TCRdb's work, not the paper's. The sample's table covers tens of thousands of distinct CDR3 sequences. Approximately 1.5% of the sample rests with the top ten.

From a lookup of the germline V gene, CDR1 and CDR2 are SGHVS and FNYEAQ. The CDR3 covers 19 residues, taking in both the cysteine and the phenylalanine. The coding DNA is unavailable. This record belongs to a study of CXCR3-negative and CXCR3-positive naive CD8 T cells (dated by TCRdb to the late 2010s). Broadly, across the study: About 150 million TRB reads were obtained in total, roughly 1.5 +/- 0.3 million reads per library. Diversity and physicochemical repertoire analyses were performed on about a dozen donors pooled from two independent experiments. The TRBV-TRBJ cluster analysis covered naive subsets from about 5 donors and memory cells from 3 donors.

Each CD8+ T cell subset was flow-sorted in triplicate, with about 320,000 cells per subset placed directly into RLT lysis buffer. Naive CD8+ T cells were defined stringently as CD45RO-CCR7+CD27+CD95- to exclude memory contaminants. Peripheral blood mononuclear cells were isolated from buffy coats by standard density gradient centrifugation. Naive CXCR3-negative and CXCR3-positive CD8+ T cells were flow-sorted on a FACSAria III. Total RNA was extracted from sorted cells with an RNeasy Mini Kit. The investigation overall reported the following: Both naive subsets had comparably high repertoire diversity, while memory CD8+ T cells had much lower repertoire diversity. Similar TRBV-TRBJ usage was shown by naive CXCR3-negative and CXCR3-positive cells from the same donor, whereas distinct patterns were shown by memory cells. Compared with CXCR3-negative naive cells, CXCR3-positive naive cells had TRB CDR3s with higher hydrophobicity (lower Kidera factor 4), lower energy, and higher strength and volume indices. Because surface CD5, which has been linked to self-reactivity in mice, was comparable between naive subsets, TCR interaction strength was also inferred from TRB CDR3 physicochemical properties. Freshly isolated PBMCs were used for most assays because CXCR3 expression went down partially after cryopreservation.

This receptor was taken from a human donor in good health. Some clones in this sample may be carry-over from other donors' samples. Sequences were obtained from naive CXCR3- CD8+ T cells from blood. Sample cell subset or site, as interpreted from the label and publication: CD45RO-CCR7+CD27+CD95- naive CD8+ T cells lacking CXCR3 (TNR3-). Here the chain combines TRBV7-6 and TRBJ2-1; without DNA, the TCRdb call of TRBD2 cannot be checked. The CDR3 amino acid sequence is: CASSLGAGTSRSSYNEQFF.